The T cell receptor beta chain described here comes from a study of memory B cells and T cells in multiple sclerosis. CFSE-dim autoproliferating and CFSE-high non-proliferating T cells from unstimulated culture were sequenced separately. Pooled replicate wells came from around 5x10^7 CFSE-labeled PBMCs cultured 6 to 8 days without stimulus. This clone was observed a handful of times. The antigen is not known. Germline lookup yields CDR1 SGHAT and CDR2 FQNNGV. V lost 5 bases, J lost 8 bases, and 16 bases lay in between. There are 15 residues in the CDR3. Some clones are missing from TCRdb's copy, which holds only in-frame ones; the method was immunoSEQ multiplex PCR. The data hold 46,000 or so clones, with almost 85% observed a single time.

The source material was PBMCs from blood kept in culture. The TCR was taken from a human donor with multiple sclerosis. The rearrangement joins TRBV11-2 to TRBJ1-6; tentative D call: TRBD1 (5 bases). The CDR3 DNA reads TGTGCCAGCAGCCGAATCCGGGACTCCTATTCACCCCTCCACTTT. It is translated as CASSRIRDSYSPLHF.